Below, 2 T cell receptor beta chains from the same sample are listed, as sequenced in a study of T cells in Graves' hyperthyroidism and ophthalmopathy. The source material, RNA transcripts, was used to amplify TCR beta CDR3 regions. In the first-round RT-PCR of the TCR CDR3, the HTBI primer set was used. TCRdb called the multiplex PCR reads again in MiXCR, with one record for every CDR3 protein. Among about 480,000 distinct CDR3 sequences listed, 24% were seen once. Sequences were obtained from blood. These receptors were obtained from a woman in her thirties with Graves' ophthalmopathy.

The rearrangement links TRBV20-1 to TRBJ1-1; D is unresolved. The CDR3 runs 14 residues. The germline CDR1 and CDR2 sequences are DFQATT and SNEGSKA (reference sequence). V gave up 0 bases and J gave up 1 base, with 9 bases separating them. CDR3 in amino acids: CSARDLGRNTEAFF. The DNA for the CDR3 is TGCAGTGCTAGAGATCTCGGGCGGAACACTGAAGCTTTCTTT.

This clonotype occurred many times. The chain employs TRBV11-2 and TRBJ2-2; TRBD2 is a possible D gene (6 bases). From germline, CDR1 is SGHAT and CDR2 FQNNGV. The CDR3 has 16 residues. Trimming pared 3 bases from V and 1 base from J, leaving 12 bases between. The CDR3 nucleotides are TGTGCCAGCAGCTTTCTGAGACTAGAGAACACCGGGGAGCTGTTTTTT. Translated, it gives CASSFLRLENTGELFF.